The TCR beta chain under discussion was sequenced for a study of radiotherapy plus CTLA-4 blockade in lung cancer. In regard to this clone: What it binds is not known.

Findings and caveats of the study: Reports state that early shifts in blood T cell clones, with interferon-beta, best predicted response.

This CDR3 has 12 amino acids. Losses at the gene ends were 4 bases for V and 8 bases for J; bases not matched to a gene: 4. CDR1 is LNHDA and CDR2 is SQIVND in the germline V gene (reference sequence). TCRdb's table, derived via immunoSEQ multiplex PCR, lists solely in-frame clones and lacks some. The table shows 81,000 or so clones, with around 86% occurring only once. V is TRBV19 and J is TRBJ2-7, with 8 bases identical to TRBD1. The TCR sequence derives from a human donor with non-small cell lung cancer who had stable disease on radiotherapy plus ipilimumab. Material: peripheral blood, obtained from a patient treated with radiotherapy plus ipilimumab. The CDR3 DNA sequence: TGTGCCAGTAGTACCCAGGGGGCCAAGCAGTACTTC. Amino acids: CASSTQGAKQYF. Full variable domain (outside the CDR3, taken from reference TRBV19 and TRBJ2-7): DGGITQSPKYLFRKEGQNVTLSCEQNLNHDAMYWYRQDPGQGLRLIYYSQIVNDFQKGDIAEGYSVSREKKESFPLTVTSAQKNPTAFYLCASSTQGAKQYFGPGTRLTVT.